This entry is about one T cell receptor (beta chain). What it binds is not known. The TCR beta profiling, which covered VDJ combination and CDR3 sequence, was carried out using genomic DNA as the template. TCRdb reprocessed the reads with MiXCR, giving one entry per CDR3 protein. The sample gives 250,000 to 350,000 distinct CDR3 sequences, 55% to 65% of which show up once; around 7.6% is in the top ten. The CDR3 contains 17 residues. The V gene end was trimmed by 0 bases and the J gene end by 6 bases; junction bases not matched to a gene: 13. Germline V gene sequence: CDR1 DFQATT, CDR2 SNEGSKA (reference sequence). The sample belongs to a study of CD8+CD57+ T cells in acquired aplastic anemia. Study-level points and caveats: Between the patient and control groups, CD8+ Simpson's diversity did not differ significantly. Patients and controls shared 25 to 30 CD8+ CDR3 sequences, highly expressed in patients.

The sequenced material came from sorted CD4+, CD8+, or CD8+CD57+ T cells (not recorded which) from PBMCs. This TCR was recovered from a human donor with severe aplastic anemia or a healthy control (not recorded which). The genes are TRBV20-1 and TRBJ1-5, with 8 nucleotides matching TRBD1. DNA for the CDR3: TGCAGTGCTAGAGACCGCAGACAGGGGACCGTCCCTCAGCCCCAGCATTTT. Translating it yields CSARDRRQGTVPQPQHF.